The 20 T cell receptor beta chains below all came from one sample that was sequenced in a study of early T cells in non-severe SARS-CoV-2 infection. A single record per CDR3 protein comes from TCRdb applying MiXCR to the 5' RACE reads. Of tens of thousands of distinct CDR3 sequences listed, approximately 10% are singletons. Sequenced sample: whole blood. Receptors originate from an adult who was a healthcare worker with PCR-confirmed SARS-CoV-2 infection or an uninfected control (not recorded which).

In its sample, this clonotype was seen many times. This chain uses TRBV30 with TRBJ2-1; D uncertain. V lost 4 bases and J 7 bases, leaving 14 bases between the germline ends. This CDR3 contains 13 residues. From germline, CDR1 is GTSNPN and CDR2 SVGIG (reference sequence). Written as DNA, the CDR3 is TGTGCCTGGATCGGCGAAGAAAAAAATGAGCAGTTCTTC. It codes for CAWIGEEKNEQFF.

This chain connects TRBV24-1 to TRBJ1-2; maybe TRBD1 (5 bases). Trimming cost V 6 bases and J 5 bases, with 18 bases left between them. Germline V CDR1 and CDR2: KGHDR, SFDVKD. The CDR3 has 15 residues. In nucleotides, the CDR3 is TGTGCCACCAGTCCGCGGACCGGACACGGGTATGGCTACACCTTC. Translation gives CATSPRTGHGYGYTF.

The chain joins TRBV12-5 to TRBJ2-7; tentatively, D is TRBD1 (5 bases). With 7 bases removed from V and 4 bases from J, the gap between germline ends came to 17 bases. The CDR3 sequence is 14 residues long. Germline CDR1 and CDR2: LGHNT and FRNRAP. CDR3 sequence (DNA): TGTGCTAGTGCCAAGGGGATTTCACCGTACGAGCAGTACTTC. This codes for CASAKGISPYEQYF. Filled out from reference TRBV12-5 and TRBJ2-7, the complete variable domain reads DARVTQTPRHKVTEMGQEVTMRCQPILGHNTVFWYRQTMMQGLELLAYFRNRAPLDDSGMPKDRFSAEMPDATLATLKIQPSEPRDSAVYFCASAKGISPYEQYFGPGTRLTVT.

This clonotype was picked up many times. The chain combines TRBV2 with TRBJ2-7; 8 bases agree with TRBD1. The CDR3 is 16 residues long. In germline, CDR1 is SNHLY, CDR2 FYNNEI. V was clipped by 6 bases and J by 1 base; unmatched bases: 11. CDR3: CASRGTYRGASYEQYF. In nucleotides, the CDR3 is TGTGCCAGCAGGGGCACTTACAGGGGGGCTTCCTACGAGCAGTACTTC.

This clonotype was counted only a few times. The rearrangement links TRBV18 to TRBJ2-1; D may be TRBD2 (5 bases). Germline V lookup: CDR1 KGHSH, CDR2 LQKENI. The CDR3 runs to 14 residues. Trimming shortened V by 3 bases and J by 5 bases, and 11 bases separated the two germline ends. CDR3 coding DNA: TGTGCCAGCTCACCCTGGACTGCCAACAATGAGCAGTTCTTC. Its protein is CASSPWTANNEQFF.

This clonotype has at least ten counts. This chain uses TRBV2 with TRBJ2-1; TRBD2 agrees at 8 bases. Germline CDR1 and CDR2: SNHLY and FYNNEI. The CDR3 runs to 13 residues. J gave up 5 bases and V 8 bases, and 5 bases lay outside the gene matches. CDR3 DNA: TGTGCCAGCGGTCGGACTAGCAACAATGAGCAGTTCTTC. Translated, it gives CASGRTSNNEQFF.

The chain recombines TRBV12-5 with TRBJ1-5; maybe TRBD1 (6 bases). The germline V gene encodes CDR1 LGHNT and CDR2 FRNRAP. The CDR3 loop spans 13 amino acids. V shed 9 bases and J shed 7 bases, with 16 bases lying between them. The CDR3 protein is CASGRQVNQPQHF. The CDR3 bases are TGTGCTAGCGGGAGACAGGTCAACCAGCCCCAGCATTTT. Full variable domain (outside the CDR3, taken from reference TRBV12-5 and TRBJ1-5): DARVTQTPRHKVTEMGQEVTMRCQPILGHNTVFWYRQTMMQGLELLAYFRNRAPLDDSGMPKDRFSAEMPDATLATLKIQPSEPRDSAVYFCASGRQVNQPQHFGDGTRLSIL.

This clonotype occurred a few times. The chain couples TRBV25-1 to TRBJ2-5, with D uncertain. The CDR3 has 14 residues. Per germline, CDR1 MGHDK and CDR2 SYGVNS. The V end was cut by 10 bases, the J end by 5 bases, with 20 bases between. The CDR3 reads CATSPWAEEETQYF. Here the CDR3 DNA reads TGTGCCACCTCCCCATGGGCTGAGGAGGAGACCCAGTACTTC.

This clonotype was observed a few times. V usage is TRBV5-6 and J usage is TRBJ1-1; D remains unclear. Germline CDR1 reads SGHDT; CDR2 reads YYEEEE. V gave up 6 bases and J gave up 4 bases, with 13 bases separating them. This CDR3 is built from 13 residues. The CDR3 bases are TGTGCCAGCACCTCGGACTCCGGCACTGAAGCTTTCTTT. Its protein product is CASTSDSGTEAFF. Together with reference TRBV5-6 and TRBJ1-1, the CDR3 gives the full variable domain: DAGVTQSPTHLIKTRGQQVTLRCSPKSGHDTVSWYQQALGQGPQFIFQYYEEEERQRGNFPDRFSGHQFPNYSSELNVNALLLGDSALYLCASTSDSGTEAFFGQGTRLTVV.

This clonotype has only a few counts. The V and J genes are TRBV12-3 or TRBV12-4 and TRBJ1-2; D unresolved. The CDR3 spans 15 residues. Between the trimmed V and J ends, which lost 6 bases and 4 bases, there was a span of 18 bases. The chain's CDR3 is CASSPIEGVPYGYTF. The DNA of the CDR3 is TGTGCCAGCAGCCCCATTGAGGGAGTGCCCTATGGCTACACCTTC.

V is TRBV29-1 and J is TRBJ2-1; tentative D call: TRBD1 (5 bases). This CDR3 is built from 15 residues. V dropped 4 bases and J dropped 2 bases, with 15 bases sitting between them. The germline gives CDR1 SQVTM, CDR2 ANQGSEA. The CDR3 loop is CSVAGRVGAYNEQFF. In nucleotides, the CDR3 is TGCAGCGTTGCAGGCAGGGTAGGCGCCTACAATGAGCAGTTCTTC.

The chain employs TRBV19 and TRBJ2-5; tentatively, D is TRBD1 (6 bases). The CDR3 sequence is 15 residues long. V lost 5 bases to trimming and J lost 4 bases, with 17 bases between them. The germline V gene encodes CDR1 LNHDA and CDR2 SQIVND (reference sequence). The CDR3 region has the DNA TGTGCCAGTAGTGAGTCAGGGGTTAGTGGAGAGACCCAGTACTTC. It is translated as CASSESGVSGETQYF.

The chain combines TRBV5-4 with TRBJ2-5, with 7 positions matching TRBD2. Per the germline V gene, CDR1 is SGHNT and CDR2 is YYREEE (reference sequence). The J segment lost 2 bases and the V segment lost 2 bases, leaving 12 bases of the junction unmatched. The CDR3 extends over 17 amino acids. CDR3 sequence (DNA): TGTGCCAGCAGCTTATCAGTCTCCTTGGGAGGGCAAGAGACCCAGTACTTC. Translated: CASSLSVSLGGQETQYF. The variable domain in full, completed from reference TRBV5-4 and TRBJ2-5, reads ETGVTQSPTHLIKTRGQQVTLRCSSQSGHNTVSWYQQALGQGPQFIFQYYREEENGRGNFPPRFSGLQFPNYSSELNVNALELDDSALYLCASSLSVSLGGQETQYFGPGTRLLVL.

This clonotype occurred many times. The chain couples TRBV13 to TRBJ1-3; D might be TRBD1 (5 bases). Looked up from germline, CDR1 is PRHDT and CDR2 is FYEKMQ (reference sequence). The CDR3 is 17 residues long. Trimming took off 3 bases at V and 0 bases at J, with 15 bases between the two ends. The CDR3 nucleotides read TGTGCCAGCAGCTTGGAGGGCCAGGGCTCCTCTGGAAACACCATATATTTT. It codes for CASSLEGQGSSGNTIYF.

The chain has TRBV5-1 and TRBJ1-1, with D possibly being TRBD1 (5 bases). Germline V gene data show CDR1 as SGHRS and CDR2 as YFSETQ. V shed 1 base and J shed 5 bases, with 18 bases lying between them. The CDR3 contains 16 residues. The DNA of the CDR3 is TGCGCCAGCAGCTTGTATGTCGGACGGGAGGGGACTGAAGCTTTCTTT. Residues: CASSLYVGREGTEAFF.

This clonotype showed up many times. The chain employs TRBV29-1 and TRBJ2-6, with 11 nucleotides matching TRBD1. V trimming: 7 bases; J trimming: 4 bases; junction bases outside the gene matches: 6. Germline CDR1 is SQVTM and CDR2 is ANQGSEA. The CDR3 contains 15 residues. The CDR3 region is CSAGQGAAGANVLTF. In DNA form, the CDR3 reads TGCAGCGCCGGACAGGGGGCGGCGGGGGCCAACGTCCTGACTTTC.

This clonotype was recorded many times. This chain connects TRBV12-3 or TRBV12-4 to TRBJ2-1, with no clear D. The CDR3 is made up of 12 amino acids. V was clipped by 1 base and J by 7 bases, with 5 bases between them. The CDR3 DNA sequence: TGTGCCAGCAGTTTAGTAGGAAATGAGCAGTTCTTC. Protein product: CASSLVGNEQFF.

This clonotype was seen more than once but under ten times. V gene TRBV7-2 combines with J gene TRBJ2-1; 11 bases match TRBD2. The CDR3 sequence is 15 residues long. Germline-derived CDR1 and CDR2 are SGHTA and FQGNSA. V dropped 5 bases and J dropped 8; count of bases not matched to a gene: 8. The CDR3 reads CASSLSGGVDYEQFF. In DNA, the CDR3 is TGTGCCAGCAGCCTTAGCGGGGGGGTGGATTATGAGCAGTTCTTC.

Here the CDR3 DNA reads TGTGCCAGCAGCTCAACCCCTCCGGACAGAACAGATACGCAGTATTTT. It is translated as CASSSTPPDRTDTQYF. The chain carries TRBV7-9 and TRBJ2-3, with D possibly TRBD1 on 6 matching bases. Trimming took 4 bases from V and 3 from J, leaving 17 bases between them. The CDR3 loop spans 16 amino acids. Germline V gene lookup returns CDR1 SEHNR and CDR2 FQNEAQ (reference sequence).

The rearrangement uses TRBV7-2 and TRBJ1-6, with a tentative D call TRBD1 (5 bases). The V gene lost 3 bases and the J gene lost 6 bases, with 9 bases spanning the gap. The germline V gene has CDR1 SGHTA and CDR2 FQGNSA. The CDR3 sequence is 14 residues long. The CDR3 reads CASSFRGTNSPLHF. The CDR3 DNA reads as TGTGCCAGCAGCTTCCGGGGGACTAATTCACCCCTCCACTTT.